These T cell receptor beta chains were read from a single sample in a study of shared clonotypes between healthy human individuals. Method: immunoSEQ multiplex PCR; TCRdb's copy keeps in-frame clones and lacks some. Here the sample spans about 2.1 million clones, 93% being singletons. The sample was naive CD8+ T cells from PBMCs. The receptors originated from a man between 18 and 35 years old in good health. Some clones in this sample may be carry-over from other donors' samples. Both conserved end residues are part of each CDR3. Fields, in order: V gene, J gene, CDR3 protein.

V: TRBV4-3
J: TRBJ2-1
CDR3: CASSQEEFRGRYNEQFF

V: TRBV27
J: TRBJ1-1
CDR3: CASIPTGMNTEAFF

V: TRBV7-9
J: TRBJ2-1
CDR3: CASSLAGTVQFF

V: TRBV30
J: TRBJ1-5
CDR3: CAWSGTGGQPQHF

V: TRBV10-2
J: TRBJ2-6
CDR3: CASTAGANVLTF

V: TRBV19
J: TRBJ1-2
CDR3: CASSKAGQSYGYTF

V: TRBV6-5
J: TRBJ2-1
CDR3: CASSLRGGSEQFF

V: TRBV7-9
J: TRBJ1-2
CDR3: CASSLSHDGYGYTF

V: TRBV6-5
J: TRBJ2-5
CDR3: CASSSRTRSRETQYF

V: TRBV9
J: TRBJ2-5
CDR3: CASSGGLAGGETQYF

V: TRBV11-3
J: TRBJ1-1
CDR3: CASSLGPGQTEAFF

V: TRBV27
J: TRBJ2-1
CDR3: CASRDRGSNEQFF

V: TRBV5-4
J: TRBJ2-2
CDR3: CASSLGHTNTGELFF

V: TRBV19
J: TRBJ2-7
CDR3: CASRLGQVGANYEQYF

V: TRBV5-5
J: TRBJ1-2
CDR3: CASSLGTALNYGYTF

V: TRBV6-5
J: TRBJ2-3
CDR3: CASSYGEGTDTQYF

V: TRBV29-1
J: TRBJ2-7
CDR3: CSASGSYEQYF

V: TRBV4-1
J: TRBJ2-7
CDR3: CASSPMFSGAAYEQYF

V: TRBV19
J: TRBJ1-1
CDR3: CASSSHLEAFF

V: TRBV6-6
J: TRBJ2-5
CDR3: CASSYGETQYF

V: TRBV4-2
J: TRBJ2-3
CDR3: CASSQDVAGETDTQYF

V: TRBV9
J: TRBJ2-7
CDR3: CASSGMSGREQYF

V: TRBV27
J: TRBJ2-7
CDR3: CASSLGQIYEQYF

V: TRBV11-2
J: TRBJ2-1
CDR3: CASSFSGSGVEQFF

V: TRBV6-5
J: TRBJ1-1
CDR3: CASSYTLDSFYTEAFF

V: TRBV4-3
J: TRBJ2-7
CDR3: CASSLGASSYEQYF

V: TRBV5-4
J: TRBJ2-5
CDR3: CASSLKGQGAAKGTQYF

V: TRBV7-9
J: TRBJ1-2
CDR3: CASSPAAGLYGYTF

V: TRBV6-5
J: TRBJ1-1
CDR3: CASSYSNGAEAFF

V: TRBV7-9
J: TRBJ2-7
CDR3: CASSPGQGRSYEQYF

V: TRBV28
J: TRBJ1-1
CDR3: CASSLSVRVSFPEAFF

V: TRBV2
J: TRBJ2-2
CDR3: CAILRGSGRAGTGELFF

V: TRBV7-9
J: TRBJ2-7
CDR3: CASSPGGARVLYEQYF

V: TRBV14
J: TRBJ2-2
CDR3: CASSQGVIGELFF

V: TRBV5-6
J: TRBJ2-1
CDR3: CASSLRLAGVGEQFF

V: TRBV6-5
J: TRBJ2-3
CDR3: CASSYSRPHADTQYF

V: TRBV7-9
J: TRBJ1-2
CDR3: CASSFSGQDGYTF

V: TRBV4-1
J: TRBJ1-2
CDR3: CATRGDRDNYGYTF

V: TRBV28
J: TRBJ1-3
CDR3: CASRFHSGNTIYF

V: TRBV14
J: TRBJ2-7
CDR3: CASSQEMGRAYHEQYF

V: TRBV27
J: TRBJ2-1
CDR3: CASSSGLVSLVEQFF